Described below is a single T cell receptor (beta chain) sequence and its context. How the authors handled the data: Estimation of nucleated cell counts was performed using reference gene primer amplification. The data were produced by immunoSEQ multiplex PCR, yet TCRdb's version contains in-frame clones alone and is incomplete. V and J calls and clone size are copied from that table; D and trimming were computed from the DNA. The sample shows a few hundred thousand clones, around 90% of them seen only once. Germline loops: CDR1 SGHDT, CDR2 YYEEEE. Trimming took 2 bases from V and 5 from J; bases not matched to a gene: 7. The CDR3 extends over 15 amino acids. No more than 2 weeks before study entry, exposed participants had met a case of COVID-19. The record originates from a study of blood T cell repertoires in COVID-19.

The material sequenced was PBMCs or T cells enriched from blood (not recorded which). The clonotype comes from a woman in her thirties or forties who had been exposed to COVID-19. The V call is TRBV5-6, the J call TRBJ1-1; 9 positions agree with TRBD1. CDR3 amino acids: CASSFLQGADTEAFF. As DNA, the CDR3 is TGTGCCAGCAGCTTTTTACAGGGGGCGGATACTGAAGCTTTCTTT.